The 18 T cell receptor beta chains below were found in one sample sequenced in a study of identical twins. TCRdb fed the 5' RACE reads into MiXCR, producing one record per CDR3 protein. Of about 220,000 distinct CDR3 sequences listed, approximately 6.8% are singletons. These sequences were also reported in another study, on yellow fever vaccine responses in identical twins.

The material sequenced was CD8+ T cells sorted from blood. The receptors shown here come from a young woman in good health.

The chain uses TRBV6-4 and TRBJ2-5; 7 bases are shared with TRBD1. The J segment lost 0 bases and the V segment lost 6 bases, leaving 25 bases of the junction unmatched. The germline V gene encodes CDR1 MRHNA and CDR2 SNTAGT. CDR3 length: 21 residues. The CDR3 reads CASSNPARGGPNDRYQETQYF. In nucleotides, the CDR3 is TGTGCCAGCAGCAATCCCGCGAGAGGGGGCCCGAACGACAGGTACCAAGAGACCCAGTACTTC.

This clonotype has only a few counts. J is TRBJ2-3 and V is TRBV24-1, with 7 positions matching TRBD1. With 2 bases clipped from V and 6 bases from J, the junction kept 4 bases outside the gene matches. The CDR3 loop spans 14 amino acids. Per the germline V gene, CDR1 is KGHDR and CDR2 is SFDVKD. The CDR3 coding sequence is TGTGCCACCAGTGATTCGACAGGGTTCGATACGCAGTATTTT. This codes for CATSDSTGFDTQYF.

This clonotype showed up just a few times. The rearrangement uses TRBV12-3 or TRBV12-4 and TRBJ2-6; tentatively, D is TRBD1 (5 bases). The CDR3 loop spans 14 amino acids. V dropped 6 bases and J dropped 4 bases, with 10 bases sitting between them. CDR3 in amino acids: CASRQGSGANVLTF. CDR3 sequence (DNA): TGTGCCAGCAGGCAGGGCTCCGGGGCCAACGTCCTGACTTTC.

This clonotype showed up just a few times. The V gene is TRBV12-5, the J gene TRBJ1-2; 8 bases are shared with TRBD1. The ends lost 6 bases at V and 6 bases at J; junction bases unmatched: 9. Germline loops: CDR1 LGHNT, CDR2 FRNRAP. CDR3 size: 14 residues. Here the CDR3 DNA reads TGTGCTAGTGGCCTTACAGGGGGTGGTCATGGCTACACCTTC. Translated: CASGLTGGGHGYTF.

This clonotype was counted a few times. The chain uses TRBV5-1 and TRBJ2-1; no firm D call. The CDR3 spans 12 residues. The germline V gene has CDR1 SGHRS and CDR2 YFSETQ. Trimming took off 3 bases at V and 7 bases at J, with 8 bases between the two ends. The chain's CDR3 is CASSSTRNEQFF. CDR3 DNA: TGCGCCAGCAGCTCGACTCGGAATGAGCAGTTCTTC.

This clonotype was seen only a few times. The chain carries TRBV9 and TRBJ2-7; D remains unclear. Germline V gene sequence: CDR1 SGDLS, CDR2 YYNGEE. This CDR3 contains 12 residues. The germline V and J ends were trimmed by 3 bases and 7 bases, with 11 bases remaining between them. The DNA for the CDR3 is TGTGCCAGCAGCGATGGTCTTCGGGAGCAGTACTTC. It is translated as CASSDGLREQYF.

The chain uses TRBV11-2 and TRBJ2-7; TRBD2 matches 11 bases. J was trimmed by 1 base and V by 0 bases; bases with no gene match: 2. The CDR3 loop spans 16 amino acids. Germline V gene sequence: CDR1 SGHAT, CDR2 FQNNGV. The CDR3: CASSLEPSGGSYEQYV. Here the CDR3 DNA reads TGTGCCAGCAGCTTAGAACCTAGCGGGGGGTCCTACGAGCAGTACGTC.

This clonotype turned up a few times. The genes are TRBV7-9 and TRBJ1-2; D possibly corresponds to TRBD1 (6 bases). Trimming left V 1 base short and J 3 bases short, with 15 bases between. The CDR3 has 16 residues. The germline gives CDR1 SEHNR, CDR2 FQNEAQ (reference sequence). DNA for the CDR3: TGTGCCAGCAGCTTAGAGGGGACGGGGGCGTACTATGGCTACACCTTC. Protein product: CASSLEGTGAYYGYTF.

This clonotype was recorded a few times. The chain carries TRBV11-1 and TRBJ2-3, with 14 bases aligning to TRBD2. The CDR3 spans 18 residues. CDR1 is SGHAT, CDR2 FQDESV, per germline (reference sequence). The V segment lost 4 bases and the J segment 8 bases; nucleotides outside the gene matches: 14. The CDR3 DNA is TGTGCCAGCAGCTACCCCGGGACTAGCGGGGGCCGACCTGGTACGCAGTATTTT. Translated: CASSYPGTSGGRPGTQYF.

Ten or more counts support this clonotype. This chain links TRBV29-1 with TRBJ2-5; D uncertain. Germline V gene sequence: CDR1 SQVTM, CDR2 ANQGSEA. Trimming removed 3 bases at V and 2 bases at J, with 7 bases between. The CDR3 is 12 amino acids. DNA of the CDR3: TGCAGCGTTGACAGGAGACAAGAGACCCAGTACTTC. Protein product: CSVDRRQETQYF.

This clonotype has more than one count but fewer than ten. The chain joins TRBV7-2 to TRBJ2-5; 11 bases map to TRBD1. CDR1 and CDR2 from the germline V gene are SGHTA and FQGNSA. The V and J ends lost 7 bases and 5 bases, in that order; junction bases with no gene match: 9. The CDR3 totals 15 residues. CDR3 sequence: CASTRTGGLVETQYF. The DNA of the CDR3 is TGTGCCAGCACTCGGACAGGGGGCTTGGTGGAGACCCAGTACTTC.

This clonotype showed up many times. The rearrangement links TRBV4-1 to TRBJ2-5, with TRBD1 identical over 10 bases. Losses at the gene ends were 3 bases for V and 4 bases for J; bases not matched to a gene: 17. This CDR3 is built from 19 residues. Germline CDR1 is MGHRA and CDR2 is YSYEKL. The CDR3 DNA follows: TGCGCCAGCAGCCAGAGGGGGGACAGGGGACTAGGGAACGGAGAGACCCAGTACTTC. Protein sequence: CASSQRGDRGLGNGETQYF.

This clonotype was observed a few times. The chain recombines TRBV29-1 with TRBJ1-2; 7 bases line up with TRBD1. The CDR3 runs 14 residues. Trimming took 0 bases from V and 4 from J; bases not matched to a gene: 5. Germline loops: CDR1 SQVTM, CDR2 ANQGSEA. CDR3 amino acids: CSVEEVDRVYGYTF. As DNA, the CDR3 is TGCAGCGTTGAAGAAGTAGACAGGGTCTATGGCTACACCTTC.

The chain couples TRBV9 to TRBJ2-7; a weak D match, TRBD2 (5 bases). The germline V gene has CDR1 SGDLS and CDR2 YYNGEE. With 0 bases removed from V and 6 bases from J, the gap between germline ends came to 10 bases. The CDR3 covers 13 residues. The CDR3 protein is CASSVGPSSEQYF. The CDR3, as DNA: TGTGCCAGCAGCGTAGGTCCTAGCAGCGAGCAGTACTTC.

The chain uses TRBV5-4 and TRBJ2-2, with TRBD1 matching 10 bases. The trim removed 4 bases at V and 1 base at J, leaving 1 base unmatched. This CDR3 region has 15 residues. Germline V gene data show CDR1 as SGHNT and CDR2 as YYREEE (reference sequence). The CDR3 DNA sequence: TGTGCCAGCAGCGGACAGGGGGTGAACACCGGGGAGCTGTTTTTT. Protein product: CASSGQGVNTGELFF.

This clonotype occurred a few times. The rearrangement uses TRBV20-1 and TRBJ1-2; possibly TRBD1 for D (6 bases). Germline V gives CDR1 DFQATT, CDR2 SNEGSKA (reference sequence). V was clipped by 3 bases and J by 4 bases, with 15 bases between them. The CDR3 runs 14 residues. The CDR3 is CSARGGLTGYGYTF. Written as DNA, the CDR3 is TGCAGTGCTAGGGGAGGGTTGACAGGCTATGGCTACACCTTC.

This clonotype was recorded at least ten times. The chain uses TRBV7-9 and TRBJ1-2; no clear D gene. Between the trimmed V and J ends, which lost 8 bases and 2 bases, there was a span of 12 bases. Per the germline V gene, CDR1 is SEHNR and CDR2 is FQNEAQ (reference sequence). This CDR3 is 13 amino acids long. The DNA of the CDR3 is TGTGCCAGCTCAGGAGGGCTCAACTATGGCTACACCTTC. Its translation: CASSGGLNYGYTF.

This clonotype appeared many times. CDR3 residues: CASSQQGYNSPLHF. Here the CDR3 DNA reads TGTGCCAGCAGTCAACAGGGGTATAATTCACCCCTCCACTTT. The chain links TRBV27 to TRBJ1-6; 7 bases match TRBD1. The CDR3 has 14 residues. Trimming at V came to 5 bases and at J to 4 bases, leaving 2 bases not matched to a gene. Germline V gene sequence: CDR1 MNHEY, CDR2 SMNVEV (reference sequence).